The clone carrying this T cell receptor beta chain has a single count. The CDR3 contains 14 residues. Trimming took off 0 bases at V and 5 bases at J, with 11 bases between the two ends. Looked up from germline, CDR1 is SGHNT and CDR2 is YYREEE (reference sequence). This sample is part of a study of cytomegalovirus exposure and HLA in healthy donors. Across the whole study: Among the roughly 430 genotyped donors, more than 70% were placed in the Caucasian-associated ancestry cluster.

The study ran its PCR with 60 Vbeta and 13 Jbeta primers. TCRdb keeps only in-frame clones here, not all; method: immunoSEQ multiplex PCR. Of 180,000 or so clones in the sample, 80% to 90% were seen once. V and J are TRBV5-4 and TRBJ1-2; D is unresolved. The sequenced material came from PBMCs. The origin of this receptor is a man aged 18 to 29 in good health and CMV-seropositive. CDR3 in DNA: TGTGCCAGCAGCTTGGAGCTGAATCAATATGGCTACACCTTC. This codes for CASSLELNQYGYTF.